What follows is one TCR beta chain and its context. The PCR was carried out with 60 Vbeta primers and 13 Jbeta primers. Produced via immunoSEQ multiplex PCR; TCRdb's table is partial and in-frame only. The sample table includes some 55,000 clones. These data are taken from a study of cytomegalovirus exposure and HLA in healthy donors. V gave up 2 bases and J gave up 2 bases; unmatched junction bases: 6. Germline loops: CDR1 SGHRS, CDR2 YFSETQ. The CDR3 totals 15 residues. The donors gave bone marrow, and they were healthy. The chain combines TRBV5-1 with TRBJ2-7, with 8 nucleotides matching TRBD1. Sequenced material: PBMCs. The source of this sequence is a woman aged 35 to 49 in good health and CMV-seronegative. This CDR3 reads CASSLMGTGPYEQYF. In DNA, the CDR3 is TGCGCCAGCAGCTTAATGGGGACAGGACCCTACGAGCAGTACTTC.